This entry lists 21 T cell receptor beta chains sequenced from one sample in a study of OX40 agonist ivuxolimab in advanced cancers. Libraries were prepared by immunoSEQ multiplex PCR; TCRdb keeps only in-frame clonotypes and omits some of them. The repertoire has over 85,000 clones, 90% to 95% of them found once; the top ten carry 0.26%. This specimen was CD4+ or CD8+ T cells sorted from blood, taken in a trial of the OX40 agonist ivuxolimab. These receptors all come from an adult with an advanced solid tumor such as melanoma, head and neck, liver or kidney cancer.

The chain carries TRBV5-5 and TRBJ1-2; 7 positions match TRBD1. The CDR3 is 14 amino acids. Germline lookup yields CDR1 SGHKS and CDR2 YYEKEE (reference sequence). Trimming cost V 4 bases and J 1 base; bases outside gene matches: 4. Written as DNA, the CDR3 is TGTGCCAGCAGCCGGGACAGCCTTAACTATGGCTACACCTTC. It codes for CASSRDSLNYGYTF.

The rearrangement uses TRBV30 and TRBJ1-5; the match to TRBD1 covers 7 bases. Germline loops: CDR1 GTSNPN, CDR2 SVGIG (reference sequence). There are 13 residues in the CDR3. V gave up 0 bases and J gave up 14 bases; unmatched junction bases: 10. Here the CDR3 reads CAWSVIGGQRKHF. The CDR3 nucleotides are TGTGCCTGGAGTGTAATCGGGGGACAGCGAAAGCATTTT. The variable domain in full, with the rest retrieved from reference TRBV30 and TRBJ1-5, is SQTIHQWPATLVQPVGSPLSLECTVEGTSNPNLYWYRQAAGRGLQLLFYSVGIGQISSEVPQNLSASRPQDRQFILSSKKLLLSDSGFYLCAWSVIGGQRKHFGDGTRLSIL.

The chain carries TRBV9 and TRBJ2-3; unclear D gene. This CDR3 contains 13 residues. Germline V gene sequence: CDR1 SGDLS, CDR2 YYNGEE. The V gene lost 3 bases and the J gene lost 2 bases, with 7 bases spanning the gap. Here the CDR3 reads CASSAYLTDTQYF. The CDR3 DNA is TGTGCCAGCAGCGCATATCTCACAGATACGCAGTATTTT.

The V call is TRBV20-1, the J call TRBJ1-1; D is undetermined. The germline V gene encodes CDR1 DFQATT and CDR2 SNEGSKA (reference sequence). This CDR3 comprises 10 residues. V was cut by 2 bases and J by 7 bases, with 5 bases left in between. The CDR3 spells CSARRNEAFF. In DNA, the CDR3 is TGCAGTGCTAGACGGAATGAAGCTTTCTTT.

This clone was recorded once. The V and J genes are TRBV30 and TRBJ1-6; maybe TRBD1 (6 bases). The V and J ends lost 2 bases and 7 bases respectively, with 12 bases between them. Germline CDR1 and CDR2: GTSNPN and SVGIG (reference sequence). The CDR3 loop spans 14 amino acids. The CDR3 loop is CAWSLTGGNSPLHF. As DNA, the CDR3 is TGTGCCTGGAGTTTGACAGGAGGAAATTCACCCCTCCACTTT.

V and J are TRBV7-2 and TRBJ1-2; D ambiguous. CDR1 is SGHTA, CDR2 FQGNSA, per germline. The CDR3 is made up of 13 amino acids. The V end was cut by 3 bases, the J end by 4 bases, with 9 bases between. The CDR3 spells CASSFDSSYGYTF. CDR3 DNA sequence: TGTGCCAGCAGCTTCGACTCTAGCTATGGCTACACCTTC. Supplemented by reference TRBV7-2 and TRBJ1-2, the full variable domain reads GAGVSQSPSNKVTEKGKDVELRCDPISGHTALYWYRQSLGQGLEFLIYFQGNSAPDKSGLPSDRFSAERTGGSVSTLTIQRTQQEDSAVYLCASSFDSSYGYTFGSGTRLTVV.

This clone was counted a single time. Here the CDR3 reads CASTRQGNTGELFF. DNA for the CDR3: TGTGCCAGCACCAGACAGGGAAACACCGGGGAGCTGTTTTTT. This chain joins TRBV5-8 and TRBJ2-2; 7 bases are shared with TRBD1. Germline values: CDR1 SGHTS, CDR2 YDEGEE. This CDR3 comprises 14 residues. V lost 6 bases to trimming and J lost 2 bases; unmatched junction nucleotides: 4. The complete variable domain, with remaining parts taken from reference TRBV5-8 and TRBJ2-2, reads EAGVTQSPTHLIKTRGQQATLRCSPISGHTSVYWYQQALGLGLQFLLWYDEGEERNRGNFPPRFSGRQFPNYSSELNVNALELEDSALYLCASTRQGNTGELFFGEGSRLTVL.

The J gene is TRBJ2-1, the V gene TRBV9; 7 bases line up with TRBD2. The germline V gene has CDR1 SGDLS and CDR2 YYNGEE. CDR3 length: 16 residues. The J segment lost 4 bases and the V segment lost 3 bases, leaving 10 bases of the junction unmatched. The CDR3 reads CASSASREGSYNEQFF. The CDR3 DNA is TGTGCCAGCAGCGCTTCTAGGGAGGGCTCGTACAATGAGCAGTTCTTC.

V is TRBV6-5 and J is TRBJ2-7; D is unclear. The CDR3 has 13 amino acids. Germline CDR1 and CDR2: MNHEY and SVGAGI. V was pared by 2 bases and J by 3 bases, with 8 bases between. The CDR3: CASSYATSYEQYF. The CDR3 nucleotides read TGTGCCAGCAGTTACGCAACGAGCTACGAGCAGTACTTC.

The gene calls are TRBV4-1 and TRBJ2-3, with no clear D. Germline V lookup: CDR1 MGHRA, CDR2 YSYEKL. The CDR3 consists of 15 residues. V gave up 2 bases and J gave up 2 bases, with 11 bases separating them. The CDR3 DNA reads TGCGCCAGCAGCCAAATCAACAGCGACACAGATACGCAGTATTTT. Translating it yields CASSQINSDTDTQYF.

This chain links TRBV4-1 with TRBJ1-4; no definite D call. This CDR3 has 16 residues. The V gene lost 0 bases and the J gene lost 4 bases, with 12 bases spanning the gap. The V gene's germline CDR1 is MGHRA and CDR2 YSYEKL. The CDR3 DNA follows: TGCGCCAGCAGCCAAGATATCGGGTATGGTAATGAAAAACTGTTTTTT. It is translated as CASSQDIGYGNEKLFF.

This rearrangement joins TRBV19 to TRBJ1-5; D uncertain. Trimming removed 0 bases at V and 6 bases at J, with 3 bases between. Germline CDR1 reads LNHDA; CDR2 reads SQIVND (reference sequence). This CDR3 is 12 amino acids long. Written as DNA, the CDR3 is TGTGCCAGTAGTATAGACGGTCAGCCCCAGCATTTT. The encoded protein is CASSIDGQPQHF. Filled out from reference TRBV19 and TRBJ1-5, the complete variable domain reads DGGITQSPKYLFRKEGQNVTLSCEQNLNHDAMYWYRQDPGQGLRLIYYSQIVNDFQKGDIAEGYSVSREKKESFPLTVTSAQKNPTAFYLCASSIDGQPQHFGDGTRLSIL.

The V gene is TRBV5-1, the J gene TRBJ2-1; 9 bases line up with TRBD1. The CDR3 sequence is 15 residues long. V lost 4 bases to trimming and J lost 14 bases; unmatched junction nucleotides: 16. Germline CDR1 reads SGHRS; CDR2 reads YFSETQ. In DNA form, the CDR3 reads TGCGCCAGCAGCCCGGACAGGGGACCCACCGGACCAGAGTTCTTC. Residues: CASSPDRGPTGPEFF.

The chain employs TRBV11-3 and TRBJ2-3, with no clear D. Germline-derived CDR1 and CDR2 are SGHNT and YENEEA. The CDR3 runs to 15 residues. V gave up 0 bases and J gave up 4 bases, with 11 bases separating them. The CDR3 spells CASSLEALGADTQYF. As DNA, the CDR3 is TGTGCCAGCAGCTTAGAAGCGCTTGGGGCAGATACGCAGTATTTT.

CDR3 DNA: TGTGCCAGCAGCAGGCCGGGGACAGGTTACGAGCAGTACTTC. This sequence encodes CASSRPGTGYEQYF. This sequence joins TRBV4-2 and TRBJ2-7; 8 positions agree with TRBD1. The J segment lost 4 bases and the V segment lost 5 bases, leaving 7 bases of the junction unmatched. The CDR3 is made up of 14 amino acids. Looked up from germline, CDR1 is LGHNA and CDR2 is YNFKEQ.

A word on this clone: This same CDR3 is encoded by further DNA sequences in the sample. The genes are TRBV30 and TRBJ2-6; a possible D gene is TRBD1 (5 bases). Germline V lookup: CDR1 GTSNPN, CDR2 SVGIG (reference sequence). V lost 2 bases and J 5 bases, leaving 19 bases between the germline ends. CDR3 length equals 17 residues. CDR3 loop: CAWSRLVGAPRANVLTF. The CDR3 DNA is TGTGCCTGGAGTCGTTTGGTTGGGGCCCCTCGGGCCAACGTCCTGACTTTC.

The chain links TRBV6-5 to TRBJ2-1, with TRBD2 identical over 8 bases. With 5 bases clipped from V and 7 bases from J, the junction kept 10 bases outside the gene matches. The germline V gene has CDR1 MNHEY and CDR2 SVGAGI. The CDR3 consists of 15 residues. DNA of the CDR3: TGTGCCAGCAGTCACGGGTCTAGCGGGCGAAATGAGCAGTTCTTC. Protein product: CASSHGSSGRNEQFF.

The gene calls are TRBV30 and TRBJ2-1; tentatively, D is TRBD2 (7 bases). Germline values: CDR1 GTSNPN, CDR2 SVGIG (reference sequence). The CDR3 spans 18 residues. V was shortened by 2 bases and J by 5 bases, with 25 bases between the two germline ends. Written as DNA, the CDR3 is TGTGCCTGGAGTCTCACGAGGGGGGTAATTCTAGCGGACAATGAGCAGTTCTTC. It specifies CAWSLTRGVILADNEQFF.

The genes are TRBV6-1 and TRBJ1-2, with 11 bases lining up with TRBD1. The V segment lost 5 bases and the J segment 8 bases; nucleotides outside the gene matches: 4. Germline V CDR1 and CDR2: MNHNS, SASEGT. This CDR3 is built from 13 residues. CDR3 sequence (DNA): TGTGCCAGCAGTTGGGACAGGGGGATCGGCTACACCTTC. Encoded protein: CASSWDRGIGYTF.

The chain employs TRBV6-5 and TRBJ2-3; D is ambiguous. V lost 5 bases and J 2 bases, leaving 8 bases between the germline ends. Per the germline V gene, CDR1 is MNHEY and CDR2 is SVGAGI. The CDR3 is made up of 13 amino acids. The CDR3 loop reads CASSRRITDTQYF. The CDR3 DNA reads TGTGCCAGCAGTCGCAGAATCACAGATACGCAGTATTTT.

Only one count was recorded for this clone. J is TRBJ1-2 and V is TRBV7-6; tentative D call: TRBD1 (5 bases). The CDR3 consists of 14 residues. Per germline, CDR1 SGHVS and CDR2 FNYEAQ. Trimming shortened V by 5 bases and J by 8 bases, and 18 bases separated the two germline ends. The CDR3 here is CASSPALWGGGYTF. For the CDR3, the DNA is TGTGCCAGCAGCCCCGCCCTTTGGGGGGGAGGCTACACCTTC.